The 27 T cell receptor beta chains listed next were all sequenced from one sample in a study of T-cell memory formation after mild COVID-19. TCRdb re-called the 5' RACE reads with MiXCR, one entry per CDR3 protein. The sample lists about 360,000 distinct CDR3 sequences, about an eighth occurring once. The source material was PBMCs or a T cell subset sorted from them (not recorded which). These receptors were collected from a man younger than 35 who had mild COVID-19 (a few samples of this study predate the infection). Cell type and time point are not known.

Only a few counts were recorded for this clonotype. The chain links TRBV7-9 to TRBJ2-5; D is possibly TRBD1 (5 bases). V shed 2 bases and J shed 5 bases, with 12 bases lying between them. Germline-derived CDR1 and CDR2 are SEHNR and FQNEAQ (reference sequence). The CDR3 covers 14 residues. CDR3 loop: CASSLKGAQETQYF. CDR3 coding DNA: TGTGCCAGCAGCTTAAAAGGGGCGCAGGAGACCCAGTACTTC.

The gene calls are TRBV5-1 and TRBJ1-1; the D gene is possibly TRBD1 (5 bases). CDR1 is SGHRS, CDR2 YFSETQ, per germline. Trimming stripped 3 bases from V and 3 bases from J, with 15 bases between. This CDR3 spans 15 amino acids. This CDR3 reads CASSSHRTADTEAFF. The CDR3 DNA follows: TGCGCCAGCAGCTCACACAGGACTGCTGACACTGAAGCTTTCTTT.

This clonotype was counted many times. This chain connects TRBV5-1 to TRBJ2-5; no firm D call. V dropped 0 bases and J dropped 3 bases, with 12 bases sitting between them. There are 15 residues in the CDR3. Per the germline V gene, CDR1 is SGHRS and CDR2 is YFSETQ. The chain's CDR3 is CASSLDPQTKETQYF. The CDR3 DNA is TGCGCCAGCAGCTTGGACCCACAAACCAAAGAGACCCAGTACTTC.

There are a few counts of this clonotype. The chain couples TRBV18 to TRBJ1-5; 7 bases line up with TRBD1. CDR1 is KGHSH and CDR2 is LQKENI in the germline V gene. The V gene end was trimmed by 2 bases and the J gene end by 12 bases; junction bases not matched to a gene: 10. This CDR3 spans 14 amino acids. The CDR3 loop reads CASSPRQGQKFQHF. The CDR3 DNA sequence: TGTGCCAGCTCACCAAGACAGGGCCAGAAGTTCCAGCATTTT. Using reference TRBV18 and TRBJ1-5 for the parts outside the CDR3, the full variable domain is NAGVMQNPRHLVRRRGQEARLRCSPMKGHSHVYWYRQLPEEGLKFMVYLQKENIIDESGMPKERFSAEFPKEGPSILRIQQVVRGDSAAYFCASSPRQGQKFQHFGDGTRLSIL.

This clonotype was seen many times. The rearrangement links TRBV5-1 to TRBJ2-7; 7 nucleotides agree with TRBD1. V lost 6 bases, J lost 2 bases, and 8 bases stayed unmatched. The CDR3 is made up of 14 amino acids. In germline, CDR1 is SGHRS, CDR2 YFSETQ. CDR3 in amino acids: CASNPTGPAYEQYF. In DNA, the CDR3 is TGCGCCAGCAACCCGACAGGGCCCGCCTACGAGCAGTACTTC. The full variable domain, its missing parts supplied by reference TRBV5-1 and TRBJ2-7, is KAGVTQTPRYLIKTRGQQVTLSCSPISGHRSVSWYQQTPGQGLQFLFEYFSETQRNKGNFPGRFSGRQFSNSRSEMNVSTLELGDSALYLCASNPTGPAYEQYFGPGTRLTVT.

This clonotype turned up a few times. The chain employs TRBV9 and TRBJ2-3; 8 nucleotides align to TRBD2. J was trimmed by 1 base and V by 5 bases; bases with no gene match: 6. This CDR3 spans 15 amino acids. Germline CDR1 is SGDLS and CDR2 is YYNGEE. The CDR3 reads CASRPPAGGTDTQYF. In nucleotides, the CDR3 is TGTGCCAGCAGACCCCCAGCGGGGGGCACAGATACGCAGTATTTT.

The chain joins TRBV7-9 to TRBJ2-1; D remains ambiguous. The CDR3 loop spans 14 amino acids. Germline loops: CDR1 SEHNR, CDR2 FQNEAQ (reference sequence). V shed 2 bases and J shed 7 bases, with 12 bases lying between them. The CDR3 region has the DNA TGTGCCAGCAGCTTACTCGCGAAGGTTAATGAGCAGTTCTTC. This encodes CASSLLAKVNEQFF.

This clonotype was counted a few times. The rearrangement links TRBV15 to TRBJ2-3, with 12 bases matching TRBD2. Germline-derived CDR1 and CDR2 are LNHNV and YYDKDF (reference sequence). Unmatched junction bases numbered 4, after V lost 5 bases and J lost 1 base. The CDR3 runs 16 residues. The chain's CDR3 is CATSPRLAGGTDTQYF. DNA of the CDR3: TGTGCCACCAGCCCTCGACTAGCGGGGGGCACAGATACGCAGTATTTT.

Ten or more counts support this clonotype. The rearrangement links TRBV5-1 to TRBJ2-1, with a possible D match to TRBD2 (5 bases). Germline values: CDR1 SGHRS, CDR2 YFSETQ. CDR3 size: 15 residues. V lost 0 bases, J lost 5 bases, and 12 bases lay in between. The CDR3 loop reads CASSLAVLGDNEQFF. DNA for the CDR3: TGCGCCAGCAGCTTGGCGGTCCTCGGGGACAATGAGCAGTTCTTC.

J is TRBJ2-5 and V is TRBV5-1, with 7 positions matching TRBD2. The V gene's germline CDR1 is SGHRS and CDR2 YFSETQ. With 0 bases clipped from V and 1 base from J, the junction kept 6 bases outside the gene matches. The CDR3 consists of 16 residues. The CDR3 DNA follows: TGCGCCAGCAGCTTGGGACCCGCGGGGGTCCAAGAGACCCAGTACTTC. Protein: CASSLGPAGVQETQYF.

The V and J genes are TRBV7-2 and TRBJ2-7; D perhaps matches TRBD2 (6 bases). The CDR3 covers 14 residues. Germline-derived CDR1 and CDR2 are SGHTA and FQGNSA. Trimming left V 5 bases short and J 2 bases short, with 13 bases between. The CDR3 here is CASSARDGAYEQYV. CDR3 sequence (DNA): TGTGCCAGCAGCGCGCGGGATGGGGCCTACGAGCAGTACGTC.

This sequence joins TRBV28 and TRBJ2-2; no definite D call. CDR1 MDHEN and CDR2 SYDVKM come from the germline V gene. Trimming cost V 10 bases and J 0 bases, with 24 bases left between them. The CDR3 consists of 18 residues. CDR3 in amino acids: CATTPGLGFFANTGELFF. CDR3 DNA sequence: TGTGCCACTACCCCCGGTCTGGGGTTTTTTGCGAACACCGGGGAGCTGTTTTTT.

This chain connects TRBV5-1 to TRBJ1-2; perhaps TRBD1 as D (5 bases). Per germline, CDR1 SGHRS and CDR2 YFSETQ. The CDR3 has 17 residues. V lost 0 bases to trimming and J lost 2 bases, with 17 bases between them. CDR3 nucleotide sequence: TGCGCCAGCAGCTTGGCGGCAGGGATATTGCGGAACTATGGCTACACCTTC. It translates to CASSLAAGILRNYGYTF.

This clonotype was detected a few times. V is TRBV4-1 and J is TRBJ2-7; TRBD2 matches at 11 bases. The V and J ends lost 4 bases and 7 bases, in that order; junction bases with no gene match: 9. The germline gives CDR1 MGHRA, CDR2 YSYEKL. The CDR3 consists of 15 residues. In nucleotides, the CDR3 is TGCGCCAGCAGCCCACGGACTAGCGGGCTGAGGGAGCAGTACTTC. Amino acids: CASSPRTSGLREQYF.

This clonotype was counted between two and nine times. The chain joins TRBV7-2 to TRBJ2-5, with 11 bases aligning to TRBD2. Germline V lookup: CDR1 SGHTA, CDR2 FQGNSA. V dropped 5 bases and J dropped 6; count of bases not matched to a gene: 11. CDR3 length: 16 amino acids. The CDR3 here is CASSPLGLAGGQTQYF. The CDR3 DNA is TGTGCCAGCAGCCCACTAGGGCTAGCGGGGGGCCAGACCCAGTACTTC.

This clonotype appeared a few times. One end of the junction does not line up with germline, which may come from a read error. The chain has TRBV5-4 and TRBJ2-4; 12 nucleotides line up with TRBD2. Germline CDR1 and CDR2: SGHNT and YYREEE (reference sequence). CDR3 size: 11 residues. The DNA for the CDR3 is TGTGCCAGCAGCACGGGGACTAGCGGGTTCTTC. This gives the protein CASSTGTSGFF.

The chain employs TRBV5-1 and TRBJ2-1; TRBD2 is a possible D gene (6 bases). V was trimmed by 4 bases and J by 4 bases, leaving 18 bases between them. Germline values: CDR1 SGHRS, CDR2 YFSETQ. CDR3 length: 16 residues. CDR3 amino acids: CASSPGLHSLYNEQFF. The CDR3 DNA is TGCGCCAGCAGCCCGGGACTCCACTCGTTGTACAATGAGCAGTTCTTC.

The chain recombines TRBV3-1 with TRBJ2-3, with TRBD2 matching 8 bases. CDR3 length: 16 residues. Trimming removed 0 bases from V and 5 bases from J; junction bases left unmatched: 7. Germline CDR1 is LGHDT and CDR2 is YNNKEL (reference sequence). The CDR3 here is CASSQDLAGGGDTQYF. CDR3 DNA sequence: TGTGCCAGCAGCCAAGACCTTGCGGGGGGTGGAGATACGCAGTATTTT.

CDR3 sequence: CASSLVSRSSTDTQYF. CDR3 sequence (DNA): TGTGCCAGCAGCTTAGTTTCCAGATCTAGCACAGATACGCAGTATTTT. The J gene is TRBJ2-3, the V gene TRBV11-1; D is ambiguous. The CDR3 runs 16 residues. V lost 1 base and J lost 0, with 11 bases in between. Per germline, CDR1 SGHAT and CDR2 FQDESV (reference sequence).

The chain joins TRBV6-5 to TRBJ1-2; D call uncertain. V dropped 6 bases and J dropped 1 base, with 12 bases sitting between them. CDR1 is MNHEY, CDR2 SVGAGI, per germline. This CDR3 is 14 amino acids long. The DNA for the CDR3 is TGTGCCAGCAGGGGTAGACTCTTTAACTATGGCTACACCTTC. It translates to CASRGRLFNYGYTF.

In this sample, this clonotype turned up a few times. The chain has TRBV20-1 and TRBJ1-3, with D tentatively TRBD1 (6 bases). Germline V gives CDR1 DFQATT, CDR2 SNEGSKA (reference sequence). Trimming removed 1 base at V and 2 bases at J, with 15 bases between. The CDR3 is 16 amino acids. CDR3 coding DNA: TGCAGTGCTAGAGGTACCACGGGACATACTGGAAACACCATATATTTT. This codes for CSARGTTGHTGNTIYF.

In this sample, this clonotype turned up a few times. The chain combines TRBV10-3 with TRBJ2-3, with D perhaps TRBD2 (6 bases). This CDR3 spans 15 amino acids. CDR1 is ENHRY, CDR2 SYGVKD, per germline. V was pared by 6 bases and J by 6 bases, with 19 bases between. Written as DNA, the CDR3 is TGTGCCATCAGAGCCCCCGGGACTGCCAGGGATACGCAGTATTTT. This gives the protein CAIRAPGTARDTQYF.

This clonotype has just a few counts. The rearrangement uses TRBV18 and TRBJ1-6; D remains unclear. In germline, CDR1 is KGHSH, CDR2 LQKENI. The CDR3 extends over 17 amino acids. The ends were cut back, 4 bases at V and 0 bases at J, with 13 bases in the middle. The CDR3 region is CASSLPASGSYNSPLHF. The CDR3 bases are TGTGCCAGCTCACTCCCGGCGTCTGGCTCCTATAATTCACCCCTCCACTTT.

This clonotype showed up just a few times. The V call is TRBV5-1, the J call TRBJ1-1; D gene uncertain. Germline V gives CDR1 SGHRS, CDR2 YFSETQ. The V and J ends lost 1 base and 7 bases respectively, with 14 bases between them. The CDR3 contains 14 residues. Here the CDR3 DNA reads TGCGCCAGCAGCTTGTCAACTTCCCCAATTGAAGCTTTCTTT. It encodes CASSLSTSPIEAFF.

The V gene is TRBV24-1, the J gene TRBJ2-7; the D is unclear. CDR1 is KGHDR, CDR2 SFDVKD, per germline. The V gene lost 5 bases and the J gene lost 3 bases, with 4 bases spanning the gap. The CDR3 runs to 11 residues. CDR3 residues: CATSGVYEQYV. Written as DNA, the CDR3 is TGTGCCACCAGTGGGGTCTACGAGCAGTACGTC.

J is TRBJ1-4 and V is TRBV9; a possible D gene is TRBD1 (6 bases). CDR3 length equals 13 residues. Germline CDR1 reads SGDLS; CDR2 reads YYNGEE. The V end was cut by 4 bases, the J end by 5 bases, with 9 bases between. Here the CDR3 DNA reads TGTGCCAGCAGCCCAGACAGGAATGAAAAACTGTTTTTT. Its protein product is CASSPDRNEKLFF. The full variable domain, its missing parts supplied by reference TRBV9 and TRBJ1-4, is DSGVTQTPKHLITATGQRVTLRCSPRSGDLSVYWYQQSLDQGLQFLIQYYNGEERAKGNILERFSAQQFPDLHSELNLSSLELGDSALYFCASSPDRNEKLFFGSGTQLSVL.

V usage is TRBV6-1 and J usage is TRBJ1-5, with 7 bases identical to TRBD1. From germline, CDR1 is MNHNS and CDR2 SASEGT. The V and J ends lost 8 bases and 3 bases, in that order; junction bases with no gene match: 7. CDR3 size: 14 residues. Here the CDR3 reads CASRAGGFNQPQHF. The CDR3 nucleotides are TGTGCCAGCCGGGCAGGGGGTTTCAATCAGCCCCAGCATTTT.